These T cell receptor beta chains were read from a single sample in a study of cytomegalovirus exposure and HLA in healthy donors. Sequencing was performed with immunoSEQ multiplex PCR; in TCRdb, only in-frame clones are kept and a portion is missing. The data hold some 130,000 clones, with approximately 61% observed a single time. The sequenced sample was PBMCs. These receptors all stem from a young man in good health and CMV-seropositive. Both conserved end residues are part of each CDR3. D genes are given only for firm matches. Not all rows give a size; the values are once, few, many and, for expanded clones, a class.

-	TRBV6-5	-	TRBJ1-2	CASSYGGAYGYTF	TGTGCCAGCAGTTATGGCGGGGCCTATGGCTACACCTTC
TRBD2	TRBV7-2	-	TRBJ2-7	CASSSPTTSGRYEQYF	TGTGCCAGCAGCTCACCCACGACTAGCGGGAGGTACGAGCAGTACTTC
TRBD1	TRBV5-1	-	TRBJ2-2	CASSLLGQSNTGELFF	TGCGCCAGCAGCTTGTTGGGACAGTCGAACACCGGGGAGCTGTTTTTT
TRBD1	TRBV28	-	TRBJ2-1	CASSRPGQVYNEQFF	TGTGCCAGCAGTCGCCCGGGACAGGTCTACAATGAGCAGTTCTTC
-	TRBV28	-	TRBJ1-2	CASRKPTGGGYTF	TGTGCCAGCAGGAAACCTACAGGAGGGGGCTACACCTTC
TRBD1	TRBV2	-	TRBJ1-6	CASSGDSYSPLHF	TGTGCCAGCAGTGGGGACAGCTATTCACCCCTCCACTTT
-	TRBV7-9	-	TRBJ1-1	CASSRDLNTEAFF	TGTGCCAGCAGCCGGGACTTGAACACTGAAGCTTTCTTT
TRBD1	TRBV7-8	once	TRBJ1-2	CASSLATGGAGYTF	TGTGCCAGCAGCTTAGCAACAGGGGGCGCCGGCTACACCTTC
-	TRBV7-2	few	TRBJ1-5	CASSPGLTQGSQPQHF	TGTGCCAGCAGCCCAGGTTTAACCCAGGGGAGTCAGCCCCAGCATTTT
-	TRBV10-1	-	TRBJ2-3	CASSDPGASTDTQYF	TGCGCCAGCAGTGACCCAGGGGCCAGCACAGATACGCAGTATTTT
TRBD2	TRBV6-4	few	TRBJ2-1	CASSPGLAGDNEQFF	TGTGCCAGCAGTCCCGGACTAGCGGGAGACAATGAGCAGTTCTTC
TRBD1	TRBV27	-	TRBJ1-2	CASSLRTPRDRARYGYTF	TGTGCCAGCAGTTTAAGGACTCCTCGGGACAGGGCGCGCTATGGCTACACCTTC
TRBD1	TRBV28	-	TRBJ1-2	CASSVTGVLYGYTF	TGTGCCAGCAGTGTGACAGGGGTCCTCTATGGCTACACCTTC
TRBD1	TRBV5-8	few	TRBJ1-2	CASRRTGAHGYTF	TGTGCCAGCAGACGGACAGGGGCCCATGGCTACACCTTC
-	TRBV20-1	-	TRBJ2-5	CSVGGPQYF	TGCAGTGTCGGCGGCCCCCAGTACTTC
TRBD2	TRBV5-4	few	TRBJ2-5	CASSLGLAGPETQYF	TGTGCCAGCAGCCTGGGACTAGCGGGACCAGAGACCCAGTACTTC
-	TRBV28	-	TRBJ2-5	CASSLGGAEETQYF	TGTGCCAGCAGTTTGGGCGGGGCTGAAGAGACCCAGTACTTC
TRBD1	TRBV6-1	-	TRBJ2-3	CASSAGTGGSDTQYF	TGTGCCAGCAGTGCGGGGACAGGGGGTTCAGATACGCAGTATTTT
-	TRBV10-3	-	TRBJ1-2	CAISESWAYGYTF	TGTGCCATCAGTGAATCCTGGGCCTATGGCTACACCTTC
TRBD2	TRBV18	-	TRBJ2-1	CASSLQGGYEQFF	TGTGCCAGCTCACTCCAGGGAGGGTATGAGCAGTTCTTC
TRBD1	TRBV7-8	-	TRBJ1-4	CASSFARGGDRGEKLFF	TGTGCCAGCAGCTTCGCTCGAGGTGGGGACAGGGGTGAAAAACTGTTTTTT
-	TRBV6-4	few	TRBJ2-1	CASSDTEGVAFF	TGTGCCAGCAGTGACACCGAAGGGGTCGCGTTCTTC
-	TRBV7-8	once	TRBJ2-6	CASSLRAELSGANVLTF	TGTGCCAGCAGCTTGCGGGCCGAACTCTCTGGGGCCAACGTCCTGACTTTC
TRBD1	TRBV19	-	TRBJ1-2	CASSPRDSSNYGYTF	TGTGCCAGTAGTCCCCGGGACAGCTCTAACTATGGCTACACCTTC
TRBD2	TRBV10-3	-	TRBJ2-7	CAIMTFGRGYEQYF	TGTGCCATCATGACATTCGGGAGGGGGTACGAGCAGTACTTC
-	TRBV5-4	-	TRBJ1-1	CASSLAKTGLMNTEAFF	TGTGCCAGCAGCTTGGCAAAGACAGGCCTGATGAACACTGAAGCTTTCTTT
-	TRBV7-3	-	TRBJ2-1	CASSPAGQYYNEQFF	TGTGCCAGCAGCCCTGCGGGACAGTATTACAATGAGCAGTTCTTC
-	TRBV19	-	TRBJ2-3	CASSQARTVTDTQYF	TGTGCCAGTAGCCAGGCGCGGACAGTCACAGATACGCAGTATTTT
TRBD2	TRBV15	-	TRBJ2-3	CATSRNSRQRDTDTQYF	TGTGCCACCAGCAGAAACTCTCGTCAGCGGGACACAGATACGCAGTATTTT
-	TRBV5-1	-	TRBJ2-5	CASSLTSFIETQYF	TGCGCCAGCAGCTTAACTAGCTTCATCGAGACCCAGTACTTC
-	TRBV11-2	-	TRBJ2-5	CASTRGVQETQYF	TGTGCCAGCACCAGGGGGGTCCAAGAGACCCAGTACTTC